Here is one T cell receptor (beta chain) with its context. Its antigen is currently unknown. These data originate in a study of cytomegalovirus exposure and HLA in healthy donors. Study-wide findings and caveats: For presence/absence analyses, sequencing depth was assumed to be roughly uniform across donors. Later, an analysis found that common viral pathogens appeared to be linked with several of the most significant clusters. Using the classifier, cytomegalovirus status was reportedly diagnosed with high specificity and sensitivity. It was reported in a later analysis that an Asian-associated ancestry cluster showed fewer N-insertions than the approximately 700-donor mean.

The CDR3 totals 14 residues. V was pared by 6 bases and J by 1 base, with 12 bases between. The germline CDR1 and CDR2 sequences are LNHDA and SQIVND (reference sequence). In the PCR, 60 Vbeta and 13 Jbeta primers were used. Profiled with immunoSEQ multiplex PCR; TCRdb holds only in-frame clones, not every one. The table has approximately 170,000 clones, around three quarters seen once. The source material was PBMCs. The TCR comes from a woman aged 40 to 55 in good health and CMV-seronegative. The gene calls are TRBV19 and TRBJ1-1; tentative D call: TRBD1 (5 bases). The CDR3 region is CASRVRGPNTEAFF. The CDR3 coding sequence is TGTGCCAGTAGGGTAAGGGGCCCGAACACTGAAGCTTTCTTT.